The source of this T cell receptor (beta chain) is a study of T cells in Graves' hyperthyroidism and ophthalmopathy. Amplified TCR beta CDR3 regions derived from RNA transcripts. First-round RT-PCR of the TCR CDR3 relied on the HTBI primer set. TCRdb independently ran MiXCR on the multiplex PCR reads; one entry per CDR3 protein. The sample yields 550,000 to 800,000 distinct CDR3 sequences, roughly 15% seen once. The CDR3 sequence is 18 residues long. Germline CDR1 SNHLY, CDR2 FYNNEI. Trimming cost V 4 bases and J 6 bases; bases outside gene matches: 17. This clonotype occurred many times. This TCR derives from a man between 18 and 35 years old with Graves' hyperthyroidism. Sequencing used blood. The genes are TRBV2 and TRBJ1-4; TRBD1 aligns across 7 bases. CDR3 DNA: TGTGCCAGCAGTGTGTACGGACAGGCGAAACGCCGTGATGAAAAACTGTTTTTT. It yields the protein CASSVYGQAKRRDEKLFF.